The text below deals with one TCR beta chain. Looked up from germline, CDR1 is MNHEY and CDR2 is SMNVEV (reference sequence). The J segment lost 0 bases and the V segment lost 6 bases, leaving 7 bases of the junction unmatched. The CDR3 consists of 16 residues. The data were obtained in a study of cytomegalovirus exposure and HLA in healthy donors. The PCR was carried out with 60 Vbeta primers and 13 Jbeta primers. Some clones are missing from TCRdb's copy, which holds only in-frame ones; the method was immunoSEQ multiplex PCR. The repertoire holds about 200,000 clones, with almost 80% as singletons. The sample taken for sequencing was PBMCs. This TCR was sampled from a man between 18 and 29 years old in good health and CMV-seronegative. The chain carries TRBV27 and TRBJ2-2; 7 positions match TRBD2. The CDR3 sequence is CASRPTSAANTGELFF. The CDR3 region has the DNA TGTGCCAGCAGACCTACTAGCGCCGCGAACACCGGGGAGCTGTTTTTT.